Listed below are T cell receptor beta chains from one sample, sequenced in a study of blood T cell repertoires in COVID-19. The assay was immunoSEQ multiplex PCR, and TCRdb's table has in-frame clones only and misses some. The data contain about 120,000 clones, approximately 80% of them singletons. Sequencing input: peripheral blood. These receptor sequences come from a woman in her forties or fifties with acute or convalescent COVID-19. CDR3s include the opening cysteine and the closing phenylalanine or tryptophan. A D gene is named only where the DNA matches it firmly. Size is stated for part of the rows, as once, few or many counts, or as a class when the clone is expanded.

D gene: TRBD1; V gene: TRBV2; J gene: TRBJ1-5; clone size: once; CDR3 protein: CASLRDRGQPQHF; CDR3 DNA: TGTGCCAGTCTCCGGGACAGGGGCCAGCCCCAGCATTTT
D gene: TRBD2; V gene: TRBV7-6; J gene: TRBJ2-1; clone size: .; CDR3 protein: CASSFSVAGGDEQFF; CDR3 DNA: TGTGCCAGCAGCTTTTCAGTAGCGGGGGGTGATGAGCAGTTCTTC
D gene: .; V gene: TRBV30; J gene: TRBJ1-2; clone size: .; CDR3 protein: CAWSGGSNYGYTF; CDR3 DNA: TGTGCCTGGAGCGGAGGGAGTAACTATGGCTACACCTTC
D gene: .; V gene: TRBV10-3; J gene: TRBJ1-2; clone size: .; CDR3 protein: CAISELEGSGYTF; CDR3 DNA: TGTGCCATCAGTGAGTTGGAGGGAAGTGGCTACACCTTC
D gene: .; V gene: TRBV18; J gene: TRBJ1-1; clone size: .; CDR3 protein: CASSPAATLTEAFF; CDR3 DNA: TGTGCCAGCTCACCAGCAGCGACGCTAACTGAAGCTTTCTTT
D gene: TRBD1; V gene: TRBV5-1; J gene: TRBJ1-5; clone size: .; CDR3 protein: CASSLLAGGDQPQHF; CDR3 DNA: TGCGCCAGCAGCTTGTTGGCAGGGGGCGATCAGCCCCAGCATTTT
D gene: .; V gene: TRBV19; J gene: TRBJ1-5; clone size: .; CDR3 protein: CASRVNGQNSNQPQHF; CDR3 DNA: TGTGCCAGCCGGGTGAACGGACAGAATAGCAATCAGCCCCAGCATTTT
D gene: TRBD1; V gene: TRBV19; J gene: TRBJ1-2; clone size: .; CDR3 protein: CASSLFTGVNYGYTF; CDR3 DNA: TGTGCCAGTAGTCTCTTCACAGGGGTTAACTATGGCTACACCTTC
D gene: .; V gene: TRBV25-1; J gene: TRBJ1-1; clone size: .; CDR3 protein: CASSERFTNTEAFF; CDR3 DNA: TGTGCCAGCAGTGAGAGGTTTACCAACACTGAAGCTTTCTTT
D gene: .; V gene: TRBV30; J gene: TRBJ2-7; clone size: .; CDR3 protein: CAWNTGAEQYF; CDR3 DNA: TGTGCCTGGAATACAGGAGCCGAGCAGTACTTC
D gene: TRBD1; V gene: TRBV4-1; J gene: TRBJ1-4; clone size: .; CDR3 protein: CASSARQGATNEKLFF; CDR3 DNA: TGCGCCAGCAGCGCTCGACAGGGGGCAACTAATGAAAAACTGTTTTTT
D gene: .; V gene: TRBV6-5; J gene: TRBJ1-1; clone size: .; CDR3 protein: CASSFGGGKAFF; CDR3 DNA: TGTGCCAGCAGTTTTGGCGGGGGGAAAGCTTTCTTT
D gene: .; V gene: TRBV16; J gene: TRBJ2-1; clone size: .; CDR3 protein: CASSQVTGGNEQFF; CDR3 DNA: TGTGCCAGCAGCCAAGTGACGGGTGGGAATGAGCAGTTCTTC
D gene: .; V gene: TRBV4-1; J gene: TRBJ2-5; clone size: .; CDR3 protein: CASSQVGVETQYF; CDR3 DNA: TGCGCCAGCAGCCAAGTCGGGGTGGAGACCCAGTACTTC
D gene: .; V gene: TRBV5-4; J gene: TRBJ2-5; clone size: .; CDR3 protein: CASSFQLGGEAQETQYF; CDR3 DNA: TGTGCCAGCAGCTTTCAGCTCGGCGGGGAGGCACAAGAGACCCAGTACTTC
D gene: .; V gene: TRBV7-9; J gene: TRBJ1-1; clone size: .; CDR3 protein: CASSRTENTEAFF; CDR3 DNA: TGTGCCAGCAGCAGGACAGAGAACACTGAAGCTTTCTTT
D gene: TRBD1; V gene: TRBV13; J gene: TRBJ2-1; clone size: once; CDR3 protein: CASSGQVRTGSYNEQFF; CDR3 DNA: TGTGCCAGCAGCGGCCAGGTTAGGACAGGGAGCTACAATGAGCAGTTCTTC
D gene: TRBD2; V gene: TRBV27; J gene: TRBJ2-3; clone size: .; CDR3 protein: CASAGRADTQYF; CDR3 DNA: TGTGCCAGCGCCGGGAGGGCAGATACGCAGTATTTT
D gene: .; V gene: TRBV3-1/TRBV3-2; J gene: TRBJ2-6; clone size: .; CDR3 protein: CASSLRGSGANVLTF; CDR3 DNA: TGTGCCAGCAGCCTCCGGGGCTCTGGGGCCAACGTCCTGACTTTC
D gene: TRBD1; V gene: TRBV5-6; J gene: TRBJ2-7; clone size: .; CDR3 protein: CASSLGQGFYEQYF; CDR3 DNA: TGTGCCAGCAGCTTGGGACAGGGATTCTACGAGCAGTACTTC
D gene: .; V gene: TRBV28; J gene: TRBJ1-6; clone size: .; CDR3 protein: CASKPTSSYNSPLHF; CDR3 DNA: TGTGCCAGCAAGCCGACTAGCTCCTATAATTCACCCCTCCACTTT
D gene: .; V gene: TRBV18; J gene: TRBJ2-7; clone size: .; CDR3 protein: CASSPSRQNEQYF; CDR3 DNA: TGTGCCAGCTCACCATCTAGGCAGAACGAGCAGTACTTC
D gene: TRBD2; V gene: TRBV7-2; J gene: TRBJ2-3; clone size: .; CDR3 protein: CASSLVGTSGRTDTQYF; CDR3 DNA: TGTGCCAGCAGCTTAGTAGGGACTAGCGGACGCACAGATACGCAGTATTTT
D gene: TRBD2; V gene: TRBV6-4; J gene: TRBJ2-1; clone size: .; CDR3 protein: CASSDSSGGQSHEQFF; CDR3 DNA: TGTGCCAGCAGTGACTCCTCGGGGGGGCAGTCCCATGAGCAGTTCTTC
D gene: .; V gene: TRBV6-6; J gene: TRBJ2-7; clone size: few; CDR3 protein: CASSYSRGSYEQYF; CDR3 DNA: TGTGCCAGCAGTTACTCGAGGGGGTCCTACGAGCAGTACTTC
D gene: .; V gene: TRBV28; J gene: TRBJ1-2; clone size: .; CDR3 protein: CASSRAAYGYTF; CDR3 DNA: TGTGCCAGCAGCAGGGCGGCCTATGGCTACACCTTC
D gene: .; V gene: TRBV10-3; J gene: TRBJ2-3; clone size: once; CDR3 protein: CAIRLGGTQYF; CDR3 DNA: TGTGCCATACGACTGGGTGGTACGCAGTATTTT
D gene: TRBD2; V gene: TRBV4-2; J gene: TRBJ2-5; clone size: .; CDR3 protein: CASSQERLAGGPLQETQYF; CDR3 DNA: TGTGCCAGCAGCCAAGAGAGACTAGCGGGGGGGCCCTTGCAAGAGACCCAGTACTTC
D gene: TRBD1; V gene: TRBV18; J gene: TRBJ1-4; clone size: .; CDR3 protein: CASSLRQGTNEKLFF; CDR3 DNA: TGTGCCAGCTCACTCCGACAGGGTACTAATGAAAAACTGTTTTTT
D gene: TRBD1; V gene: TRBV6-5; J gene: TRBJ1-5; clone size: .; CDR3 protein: CASREMAGGQPQHF; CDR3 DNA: TGTGCCAGCAGGGAGATGGCAGGGGGTCAGCCCCAGCATTTT
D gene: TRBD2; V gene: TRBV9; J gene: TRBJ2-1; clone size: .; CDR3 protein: CASSHSGGLISYNEQFF; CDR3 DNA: TGTGCCAGCAGCCATAGCGGGGGGCTGATATCCTACAATGAGCAGTTCTTC
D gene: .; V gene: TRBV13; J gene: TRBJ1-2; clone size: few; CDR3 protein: CASSLLTVPAKYYGYTF; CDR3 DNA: TGTGCCAGCAGCTTACTGACAGTTCCTGCTAAATACTATGGCTACACCTTC
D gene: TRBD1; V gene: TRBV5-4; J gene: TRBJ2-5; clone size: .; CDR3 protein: CASSDWTGEGTQYF; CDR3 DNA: TGTGCCAGCAGCGATTGGACAGGAGAAGGGACCCAGTACTTC
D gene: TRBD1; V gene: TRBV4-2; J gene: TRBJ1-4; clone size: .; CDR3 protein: CASSQGDAGGDEKLFF; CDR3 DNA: TGTGCCAGCAGCCAAGGGGATGCAGGGGGCGATGAAAAACTGTTTTTT
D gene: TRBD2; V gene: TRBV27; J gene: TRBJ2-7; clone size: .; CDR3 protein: CASSSRGLAGGHEQYF; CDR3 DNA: TGTGCCAGCAGTTCCCGTGGTCTAGCGGGAGGGCACGAGCAGTACTTC
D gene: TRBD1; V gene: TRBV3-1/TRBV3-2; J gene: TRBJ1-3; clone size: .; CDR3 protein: CASSEQGAGNTIYF; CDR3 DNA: TGTGCCAGCAGCGAACAGGGGGCTGGAAACACCATATATTTT
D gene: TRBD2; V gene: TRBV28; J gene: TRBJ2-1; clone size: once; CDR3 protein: CASSWTDTLADEGVRNEQFF; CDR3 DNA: TGTGCCAGCAGTTGGACGGACACCCTAGCGGATGAGGGTGTACGCAATGAGCAGTTCTTC
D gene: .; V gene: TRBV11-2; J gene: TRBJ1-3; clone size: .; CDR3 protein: CASSFGGGTPYF; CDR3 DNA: .
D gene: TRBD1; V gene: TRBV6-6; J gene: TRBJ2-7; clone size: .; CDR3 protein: CASSYNWDSSYEQYF; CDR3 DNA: TGTGCCAGCAGTTACAATTGGGACAGCTCCTACGAGCAGTACTTC
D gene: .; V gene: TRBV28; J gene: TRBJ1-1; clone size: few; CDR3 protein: CASSSRVGGRNTEAFF; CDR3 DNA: TGTGCCAGCAGCTCTAGGGTAGGGGGTCGTAACACTGAAGCTTTCTTT
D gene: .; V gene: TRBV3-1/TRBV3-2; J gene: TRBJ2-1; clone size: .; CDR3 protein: CASSQGIQNEQFF; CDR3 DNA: TGTGCCAGCAGCCAAGGGATACAGAATGAGCAGTTCTTC
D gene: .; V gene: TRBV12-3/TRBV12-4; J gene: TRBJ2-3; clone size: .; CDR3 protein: CASSFRGTDTQYF; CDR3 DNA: TGTGCCAGCAGTTTTCGGGGCACAGATACGCAGTATTTT
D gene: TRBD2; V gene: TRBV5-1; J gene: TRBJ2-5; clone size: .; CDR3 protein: CASSLLAGARETQYF; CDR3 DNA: TGCGCCAGCAGCTTGCTAGCGGGGGCACGGGAGACCCAGTACTTC
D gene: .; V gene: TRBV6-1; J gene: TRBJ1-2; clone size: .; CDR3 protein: CASSEEVGRRSYTF; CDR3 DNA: TGTGCCAGCAGTGAAGAGGTAGGAAGGAGAAGCTACACCTTC
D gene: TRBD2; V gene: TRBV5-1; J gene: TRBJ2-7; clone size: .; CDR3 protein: CASSLGLAGAYEQYF; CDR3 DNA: TGCGCCAGCAGCTTGGGTCTAGCGGGAGCTTACGAGCAGTACTTC
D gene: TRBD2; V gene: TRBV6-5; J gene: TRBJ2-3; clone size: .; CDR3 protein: CASSYGGVDSDTQYF; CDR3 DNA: TGTGCCAGCAGTTACGGGGGGGTAGATTCCGATACGCAGTATTTT
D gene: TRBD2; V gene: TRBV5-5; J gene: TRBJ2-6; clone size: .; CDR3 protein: CASSFFWTSGTGANVLTF; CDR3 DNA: TGTGCCAGCAGCTTCTTCTGGACTAGCGGGACTGGGGCCAACGTCCTGACTTTC
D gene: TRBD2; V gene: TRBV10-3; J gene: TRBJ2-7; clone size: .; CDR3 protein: CATTSDSYEQYF; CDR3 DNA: TGTGCCACTACTAGCGACTCCTACGAGCAGTACTTC
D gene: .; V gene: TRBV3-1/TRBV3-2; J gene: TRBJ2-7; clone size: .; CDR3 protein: CASSQGSGLYYEQYF; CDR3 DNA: TGTGCCAGCAGCCAAGGAAGTGGGCTGTACTACGAGCAGTACTTC
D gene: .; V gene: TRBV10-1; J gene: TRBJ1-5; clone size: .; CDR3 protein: CATRGKGNQPQHF; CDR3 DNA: TGCGCCACAAGAGGGAAGGGCAATCAGCCCCAGCATTTT
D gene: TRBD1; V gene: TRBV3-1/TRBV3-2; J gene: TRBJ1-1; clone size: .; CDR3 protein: CASSQANDRVEAFF; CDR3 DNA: TGTGCCAGCAGCCAAGCCAACGACAGGGTTGAAGCTTTCTTT